A selection of T cell receptor beta chains follows, all from one sample in a study of blood T cell repertoires in COVID-19. This table comes from immunoSEQ multiplex PCR, and its TCRdb copy is limited to in-frame clones, with some not included. The sample lists 150,000 to 200,000 clones, 86% occurring once. The sequencing sample was made of PBMCs or T cells enriched from blood (not recorded which). The receptors originated from a woman aged 25 to 39 who had recovered from COVID-19. Each CDR3 is given with its conserved first and last residue. The order of the fields is clone size, V gene, J gene, D gene, CDR3 protein, CDR3 DNA. The D gene is left open where the match is weak. The size entry is marked missing in some rows and otherwise reads once, few, many or a size class.

clone size: NA
V gene: TRBV6-5
J gene: TRBJ1-1
D gene: NA
CDR3 protein: CASSYSPGPSTEAFF
CDR3 DNA: TGTGCCAGCAGTTACTCCCCAGGGCCTAGCACTGAAGCTTTCTTT

clone size: NA
V gene: TRBV19
J gene: TRBJ1-5
D gene: TRBD1
CDR3 protein: CASKAYPGDSDSNQPQHF
CDR3 DNA: TGTGCCAGTAAAGCCTACCCCGGGGACAGCGATAGCAATCAGCCCCAGCATTTT

clone size: NA
V gene: TRBV6-1
J gene: TRBJ2-1
D gene: TRBD2
CDR3 protein: CASSEALAADNEQFF
CDR3 DNA: TGTGCCAGCAGTGAAGCACTAGCGGCAGACAATGAGCAGTTCTTC

clone size: NA
V gene: TRBV11-3
J gene: TRBJ1-1
D gene: NA
CDR3 protein: CASSQVGGTEAFF
CDR3 DNA: TGTGCCAGCAGCCAAGTGGGGGGCACTGAAGCTTTCTTT

clone size: NA
V gene: TRBV6-5
J gene: TRBJ2-5
D gene: TRBD1
CDR3 protein: CASSSEDRGQETQYF
CDR3 DNA: TGTGCCAGCAGTTCGGAGGACAGGGGCCAAGAGACCCAGTACTTC

clone size: NA
V gene: TRBV2
J gene: TRBJ2-5
D gene: NA
CDR3 protein: CASRGSSFWEETQYF
CDR3 DNA: TGTGCCAGCAGAGGTAGCAGTTTTTGGGAAGAGACCCAGTACTTC

clone size: many
V gene: TRBV6-1
J gene: TRBJ2-1
D gene: NA
CDR3 protein: CASSESEGYNEQFF
CDR3 DNA: TGTGCCAGCAGTGAATCCGAGGGATACAATGAGCAGTTCTTC

clone size: NA
V gene: TRBV2
J gene: TRBJ2-2
D gene: TRBD2
CDR3 protein: CASSRLAGGGGELFF
CDR3 DNA: TGTGCCAGCAGCAGACTAGCGGGAGGTGGCGGGGAGCTGTTTTTT

clone size: NA
V gene: TRBV21-1
J gene: TRBJ2-3
D gene: NA
CDR3 protein: CASSSGDRGIRPDTQYF
CDR3 DNA: TGTGCCAGCAGCAGCGGGGACAGGGGGATTCGGCCAGATACGCAGTATTTT

clone size: NA
V gene: TRBV7-8
J gene: TRBJ1-1
D gene: NA
CDR3 protein: CASSFGSSVMNTEAFF
CDR3 DNA: TGTGCCAGCAGCTTCGGGTCTTCGGTTATGAACACTGAAGCTTTCTTT

clone size: NA
V gene: TRBV7-9
J gene: TRBJ2-4
D gene: TRBD2
CDR3 protein: CASSVTGLADGIQYF
CDR3 DNA: TGTGCCAGCAGCGTAACGGGACTAGCAGACGGCATTCAGTACTTC

clone size: NA
V gene: TRBV10-1
J gene: TRBJ2-7
D gene: NA
CDR3 protein: CASLKGKSQFIYEQYF
CDR3 DNA: TGCGCCAGCCTGAAGGGGAAATCCCAATTCATCTACGAGCAGTACTTC

clone size: once
V gene: TRBV19
J gene: TRBJ1-1
D gene: NA
CDR3 protein: CASSSPPGAEAFF
CDR3 DNA: TGTGCCAGTAGTTCGCCTCCAGGGGCTGAAGCTTTCTTT

clone size: NA
V gene: TRBV27
J gene: TRBJ2-1
D gene: NA
CDR3 protein: CASSSTNYNEQFF
CDR3 DNA: TGTGCCAGCAGTTCGACTAACTACAATGAGCAGTTCTTC

clone size: few
V gene: TRBV5-1
J gene: TRBJ2-7
D gene: TRBD1
CDR3 protein: CASSDRGRVYEQYF
CDR3 DNA: TGCGCCAGCAGTGACAGGGGGCGAGTCTACGAGCAGTACTTC

clone size: NA
V gene: TRBV18
J gene: TRBJ2-2
D gene: NA
CDR3 protein: CASSPFRGASTGELFF
CDR3 DNA: TGTGCCAGCTCACCATTCAGGGGGGCGAGCACCGGGGAGCTGTTTTTT

clone size: NA
V gene: TRBV11-1
J gene: TRBJ2-1
D gene: TRBD2
CDR3 protein: CASSTGTSGYNEQFF
CDR3 DNA: TGTGCCAGCAGCACAGGGACTAGTGGATACAATGAGCAGTTCTTC

clone size: NA
V gene: TRBV4-2
J gene: TRBJ2-7
D gene: TRBD2
CDR3 protein: CASSQDRGGRAVYEQYF
CDR3 DNA: TGTGCCAGCAGCCAAGATCGTGGCGGGAGGGCCGTCTACGAGCAGTACTTC

clone size: NA
V gene: TRBV20-1
J gene: TRBJ2-1
D gene: TRBD2
CDR3 protein: CSASFQRLAHEQFF
CDR3 DNA: TGCAGTGCTAGTTTTCAAAGACTAGCCCATGAGCAGTTCTTC

clone size: NA
V gene: TRBV23-1
J gene: TRBJ2-5
D gene: NA
CDR3 protein: CASSQFRVRETQYF
CDR3 DNA: TGCGCCAGCAGTCAGTTCAGGGTACGAGAGACCCAGTACTTC

clone size: NA
V gene: TRBV7-9
J gene: TRBJ2-3
D gene: TRBD2
CDR3 protein: CASSAPSGRTDTQYF
CDR3 DNA: TGTGCCAGCAGCGCCCCTAGCGGGAGGACAGATACGCAGTATTTT

clone size: few
V gene: TRBV29-1
J gene: TRBJ2-7
D gene: TRBD1
CDR3 protein: CSVGQGDAYEQYF
CDR3 DNA: TGCAGCGTTGGACAGGGGGATGCCTACGAGCAGTACTTC

clone size: once
V gene: TRBV11-2
J gene: TRBJ2-7
D gene: TRBD2
CDR3 protein: CASSLGLGETSGTNYEQYF
CDR3 DNA: TGTGCCAGCAGCTTAGGTTTGGGGGAGACTAGCGGGACGAATTACGAGCAGTACTTC

clone size: NA
V gene: TRBV18
J gene: TRBJ2-1
D gene: TRBD2
CDR3 protein: CASSSLGATSGSYEQFF
CDR3 DNA: TGTGCCAGCTCATCGCTTGGGGCGACTAGCGGCTCCTATGAGCAGTTCTTC

clone size: NA
V gene: TRBV4-1
J gene: TRBJ2-5
D gene: TRBD1
CDR3 protein: CASSPEGGTGEETQYF
CDR3 DNA: TGCGCCAGCAGCCCCGAAGGCGGGACAGGGGAAGAGACCCAGTACTTC

clone size: NA
V gene: TRBV2
J gene: TRBJ2-6
D gene: NA
CDR3 protein: CASHRTVSGANVLTF
CDR3 DNA: TGTGCCAGTCATCGGACAGTCTCTGGGGCCAACGTCCTGACTTTC

clone size: NA
V gene: TRBV7-2
J gene: TRBJ2-7
D gene: TRBD1
CDR3 protein: CASSLVGTGGYEQYF
CDR3 DNA: TGTGCCAGCAGCTTAGTGGGGACAGGGGGCTACGAGCAGTACTTC

clone size: NA
V gene: TRBV4-1
J gene: TRBJ1-5
D gene: NA
CDR3 protein: CASSQDQTGINQPQHF
CDR3 DNA: TGCGCCAGCAGCCAAGATCAAACAGGGATTAATCAGCCCCAGCATTTT

clone size: few
V gene: TRBV6-1
J gene: TRBJ2-3
D gene: TRBD1
CDR3 protein: CASSEVPGQSTDTQYF
CDR3 DNA: TGTGCCAGCAGTGAAGTACCGGGACAGTCCACAGATACGCAGTATTTT

clone size: once
V gene: TRBV2
J gene: TRBJ2-5
D gene: NA
CDR3 protein: CAQQKGVGEETQYF
CDR3 DNA: TGTGCCCAGCAGAAGGGGGTGGGGGAAGAGACCCAGTACTTC

clone size: NA
V gene: TRBV27
J gene: TRBJ2-1
D gene: TRBD2
CDR3 protein: CASRPGLAGGPATYNEQFF
CDR3 DNA: TGTGCCAGCAGACCTGGACTAGCGGGAGGGCCGGCGACCTACAATGAGCAGTTCTTC

clone size: NA
V gene: TRBV24-1
J gene: TRBJ2-2
D gene: TRBD2
CDR3 protein: CATSDLSGRGTGELFF
CDR3 DNA: TGTGCCACCAGTGACCTTAGCGGGCGAGGGACCGGGGAGCTGTTTTTT

clone size: NA
V gene: TRBV6-5
J gene: TRBJ1-1
D gene: NA
CDR3 protein: CASRAIMNTEAFF
CDR3 DNA: TGTGCCAGCAGGGCCATTATGAACACTGAAGCTTTCTTT

clone size: NA
V gene: TRBV2
J gene: TRBJ2-7
D gene: TRBD1
CDR3 protein: CASSEYLRDRGNEQYF
CDR3 DNA: TGTGCCAGCAGTGAATATCTACGGGACAGGGGGAACGAGCAGTACTTC

clone size: NA
V gene: TRBV27
J gene: TRBJ2-1
D gene: TRBD2
CDR3 protein: CASSFPQYGGRVANEQFF
CDR3 DNA: TGTGCCAGCAGTTTTCCCCAGTACGGCGGGAGGGTGGCAAATGAGCAGTTCTTC

clone size: NA
V gene: TRBV2
J gene: TRBJ1-6
D gene: TRBD1
CDR3 protein: CASSEIGTGGSPLHF
CDR3 DNA: TGTGCCAGCAGTGAAATCGGGACAGGGGGCTCACCCCTCCACTTT

clone size: NA
V gene: TRBV19
J gene: TRBJ1-1
D gene: NA
CDR3 protein: CASSDQGMSTEAFF
CDR3 DNA: TGTGCCAGTAGTGATCAGGGTATGAGCACTGAAGCTTTCTTT

clone size: NA
V gene: TRBV25-1
J gene: TRBJ2-1
D gene: NA
CDR3 protein: CASSEWNREIGSYNEQFF
CDR3 DNA: TGTGCCAGCAGTGAATGGAACAGGGAGATTGGGTCCTACAATGAGCAGTTCTTC

clone size: NA
V gene: TRBV7-8
J gene: TRBJ2-2
D gene: NA
CDR3 protein: CASSPRSAGNTGELFF
CDR3 DNA: TGTGCCAGCAGCCCTCGCTCCGCCGGGAACACCGGGGAGCTGTTTTTT

clone size: NA
V gene: TRBV27
J gene: TRBJ2-5
D gene: TRBD2
CDR3 protein: CASSPRGLAVFQETQYF
CDR3 DNA: TGTGCCAGCAGTCCGAGAGGACTAGCGGTCTTCCAAGAGACCCAGTACTTC

clone size: NA
V gene: TRBV7-9
J gene: TRBJ1-2
D gene: TRBD1
CDR3 protein: CASSKKTGWDYGYTF
CDR3 DNA: TGTGCCAGCAGCAAGAAGACAGGGTGGGACTATGGCTACACCTTC

clone size: NA
V gene: TRBV23-1
J gene: TRBJ2-3
D gene: NA
CDR3 protein: CASRGEGIGTQYF
CDR3 DNA: TGCGCCAGCCGGGGAGAGGGTATTGGTACGCAGTATTTT